Shown below are 18 T cell receptor beta chains from a single sample sequenced in a study of PD-L1 blockade in urothelial cancer. TCRdb's copy holds only in-frame clones and misses some; the assay was immunoSEQ multiplex PCR. The sample has about 82,000 clones, about nine tenths seen once. The input for sequencing was PBMCs, taken around atezolizumab (anti-PD-L1) treatment. These receptors originate from a woman aged 70-85 years with urothelial cancer.

This clone was counted only a few times. This sequence joins TRBV5-4 and TRBJ2-1, with 11 bases identical to TRBD1. V was pared by 4 bases and J by 4 bases, with 4 bases of the junction left unmatched. The CDR3 is 15 residues long. Germline CDR1 is SGHNT and CDR2 is YYREEE (reference sequence). DNA for the CDR3: TGTGCCAGCAGCCGCGGGACAGGGGGTTACAATGAGCAGTTCTTC. Translating gives CASSRGTGGYNEQFF.

The chain uses TRBV4-3 and TRBJ1-2; tentatively, D is TRBD1 (5 bases). The germline V and J ends were trimmed by 1 base and 0 bases, with 9 bases remaining between them. The CDR3 is 15 amino acids. Germline V gene lookup returns CDR1 LGHNA and CDR2 YSLEER. CDR3 region: CASSQGPGANYGYTF. As DNA, the CDR3 is TGCGCCAGCAGCCAAGGTCCGGGGGCTAACTATGGCTACACCTTC.

V is TRBV7-7 and J is TRBJ2-1; TRBD2 is a possible D gene (6 bases). This CDR3 spans 15 amino acids. CDR1 and CDR2 from the germline V gene are SSHAT and FNYEAQ (reference sequence). V was clipped by 1 base and J by 1 base, with 8 bases between them. The chain's CDR3 is CASSLVAGSYNEQFF. DNA of the CDR3: TGTGCCAGCAGCTTAGTGGCGGGGTCCTACAATGAGCAGTTCTTC.

The chain carries TRBV2 and TRBJ2-1; D is possibly TRBD2 (7 bases). This CDR3 region has 14 residues. V shed 8 bases and J shed 10 bases, with 21 bases lying between them. Germline lookup yields CDR1 SNHLY and CDR2 FYNNEI. The CDR3 DNA is TGTGCCAGCGAAGGGGGGGGGCCTATAATCGAGCAGTTCTTC. This codes for CASEGGGPIIEQFF.

V gene TRBV6-5 combines with J gene TRBJ2-5; no definite D call. This CDR3 is built from 12 residues. Germline values: CDR1 MNHEY, CDR2 SVGAGI. V was shortened by 6 bases and J by 7 bases, with 12 bases between the two germline ends. CDR3 sequence reads: CASSLDPGTQYF. The CDR3 DNA follows: TGTGCCAGCAGCTTAGATCCTGGGACCCAGTACTTC.

This clone was counted a single time. The chain couples TRBV7-8 to TRBJ2-7; 7 bases are a match to TRBD1. Trimming removed 3 bases from V and 3 bases from J; junction bases left unmatched: 2. Germline V gene data show CDR1 as SGHVS and CDR2 as FQNEAQ. This CDR3 comprises 13 residues. CDR3: CASSFGTDYEQYF. CDR3 coding DNA: TGTGCCAGCAGCTTTGGGACAGACTACGAGCAGTACTTC.

V usage is TRBV5-1 and J usage is TRBJ2-2; 9 bases match TRBD1. Germline CDR1 is SGHRS and CDR2 is YFSETQ. There are 14 residues in the CDR3. The ends lost 4 bases at V and 6 bases at J; junction bases unmatched: 4. CDR3 amino acids: CASSVDRGSGELFF. The CDR3 nucleotides are TGCGCCAGCAGCGTCGACAGGGGGTCCGGGGAGCTGTTTTTT.

The chain couples TRBV28 to TRBJ1-1; TRBD1 is a possible D gene (5 bases). The length of the CDR3 is 8 residues. V was clipped by 10 bases and J by 10 bases, with 7 bases between them. From germline, CDR1 is MDHEN and CDR2 SYDVKM. CDR3 amino acids: CATRGAFF. CDR3 nucleotide sequence: TGTGCCACTAGGGGAGCTTTCTTT.

The chain has TRBV7-6 and TRBJ2-7; maybe TRBD1 (5 bases). V lost 5 bases and J lost 7, with 15 bases in between. The CDR3 sequence is 13 residues long. Germline V gives CDR1 SGHVS, CDR2 FNYEAQ. The CDR3 spells CASSHTSRDEQYF. The CDR3 nucleotides read TGTGCCAGCAGCCACACGAGCAGGGATGAGCAGTACTTC.

In this sample, this clone turned up once. The rearrangement links TRBV5-5 to TRBJ2-7; 10 bases map to TRBD1. This CDR3 has 14 residues. Trimming cost V 4 bases and J 4 bases; bases outside gene matches: 5. Looked up from germline, CDR1 is SGHKS and CDR2 is YYEKEE (reference sequence). This CDR3 is CASSRDRGQYEQYF. CDR3 DNA: TGTGCCAGCAGCCGCGACAGGGGGCAATACGAGCAGTACTTC.

The chain couples TRBV5-1 to TRBJ1-4; 11 nucleotides match TRBD1. Per the germline V gene, CDR1 is SGHRS and CDR2 is YFSETQ. J was trimmed by 3 bases and V by 4 bases; bases with no gene match: 5. This CDR3 has 16 residues. Here the CDR3 reads CASSRDRGSSNEKLFF. CDR3 sequence (DNA): TGCGCCAGCAGCCGGGACAGGGGGTCGTCTAATGAAAAACTGTTTTTT.

The gene calls are TRBV7-9 and TRBJ2-7; possibly TRBD2 for D (5 bases). Germline V lookup: CDR1 SEHNR, CDR2 FQNEAQ (reference sequence). The CDR3 runs 14 residues. The ends were cut back, 2 bases at V and 6 bases at J, with 14 bases in the middle. The CDR3 bases are TGTGCCAGCAGCTTATCTAGCAAGGCGGGCGAGCAGTACTTC. This translates into CASSLSSKAGEQYF.

The chain is built from TRBV5-5 and TRBJ2-2; maybe TRBD1 (5 bases). The V gene's germline CDR1 is SGHKS and CDR2 YYEKEE (reference sequence). This CDR3 is built from 14 residues. V lost 7 bases and J 1 base, leaving 11 bases between the germline ends. The CDR3 DNA follows: TGTGCCAGCTCCCCGACAGTGAACACCGGGGAGCTGTTTTTT. It encodes CASSPTVNTGELFF.

This clone appeared a few times. V usage is TRBV9 and J usage is TRBJ2-1, with 7 nucleotides matching TRBD2. The CDR3 has 16 residues. The V segment lost 4 bases and the J segment 0 bases; nucleotides outside the gene matches: 7. Germline assignment: CDR1 SGDLS and CDR2 YYNGEE. The CDR3 loop reads CASSSWGLSSYNEQFF. The CDR3 DNA sequence: TGTGCCAGCAGCAGTTGGGGACTAAGCTCCTACAATGAGCAGTTCTTC.

This clone has just one count. Here the CDR3 DNA reads TGTGCCAGCAGAGGGACTAGCGGGGAGACCCAGTACTTC. Encoded protein: CASRGTSGETQYF. The chain is built from TRBV2 and TRBJ2-5; 12 bases fit TRBD2. Trimming cost V 6 bases and J 5 bases; bases outside gene matches: 1. Germline loops: CDR1 SNHLY, CDR2 FYNNEI. The CDR3 has 13 amino acids.

The chain recombines TRBV4-1 with TRBJ2-1; TRBD2 matches at 13 bases. CDR1 is MGHRA and CDR2 is YSYEKL in the germline V gene. After removal of 0 bases from V and 8 bases from J, the junction contained 4 bases not matched to a gene. CDR3 length: 16 amino acids. CDR3 nucleotide sequence: TGCGCCAGCAGCCAAGAGGGAGGACTAGCGGGAGATGAGCAGTTCTTC. Translated: CASSQEGGLAGDEQFF.

The chain links TRBV11-2 to TRBJ1-2; D perhaps matches TRBD1 (5 bases). CDR3 length: 15 amino acids. Germline CDR1 reads SGHAT; CDR2 reads FQNNGV. V lost 1 base, J lost 4 bases, and 13 bases lay in between. In DNA form, the CDR3 reads TGTGCCAGCAGCTTAGGGCAGGGTCCTGGCTATGGCTACACCTTC. Protein product: CASSLGQGPGYGYTF.

This clone has a handful of counts. The rearrangement links TRBV4-3 to TRBJ1-6; the D gene is possibly TRBD1 (6 bases). Trimming took off 1 base at V and 9 bases at J, with 16 bases between the two ends. CDR3 size: 16 residues. Germline CDR1 reads LGHNA; CDR2 reads YSLEER. CDR3: CASSQGIQGAGSPLHF. The CDR3 DNA reads TGCGCCAGCAGCCAAGGGATACAGGGTGCAGGTTCACCCCTCCACTTT.